The 11 T cell receptor beta chains presented below share a single source sample, sequenced in a study of T cells in Graves' hyperthyroidism and ophthalmopathy. What was amplified from RNA transcripts were TCR beta CDR3 regions. Carried out on the TCR CDR3, a first-round RT-PCR used the HTBI primer set. TCRdb re-called the multiplex PCR reads with MiXCR, one entry per CDR3 protein. The sample has 700,000 to 950,000 distinct CDR3 sequences; about 35% are singletons. Sequenced: blood. The receptors were gathered from a middle-aged woman with Graves' hyperthyroidism.

This clonotype was recorded at least ten times. The gene calls are TRBV9 and TRBJ2-5; D is possibly TRBD2 (5 bases). The CDR3 spans 12 residues. Trimming cost V 0 bases and J 5 bases, with 5 bases left between them. From germline, CDR1 is SGDLS and CDR2 YYNGEE. As DNA, the CDR3 is TGTGCCAGCAGCGTAGCGGGGGAGACCCAGTACTTC. It encodes CASSVAGETQYF.

This clonotype has at least ten counts. This sequence joins TRBV24-1 and TRBJ2-5, with a possible D match to TRBD1 (6 bases). CDR1 and CDR2 (germline): KGHDR, SFDVKD. The CDR3 contains 15 residues. Between the trimmed V and J ends, which lost 2 bases and 1 base, there was a span of 10 bases. CDR3 region: CATSDSLGGQETQYF. CDR3 DNA sequence: TGTGCCACCAGTGATTCTCTAGGGGGCCAAGAGACCCAGTACTTC.

The chain couples TRBV10-3 to TRBJ1-2; 8 positions agree with TRBD1. The CDR3 is made up of 15 amino acids. Per the germline V gene, CDR1 is ENHRY and CDR2 is SYGVKD. With V trimmed by 3 bases and J by 4 bases, 7 bases remained unmatched. The CDR3 loop reads CAISDSRTGLYGYTF. The CDR3 DNA reads TGTGCCATCAGTGATTCTAGGACAGGGCTCTATGGCTACACCTTC.

This chain joins TRBV27 and TRBJ2-7; 9 bases map to TRBD1. The CDR3 sequence is 16 residues long. The V and J ends lost 6 bases and 0 bases, in that order; junction bases with no gene match: 9. The germline V gene encodes CDR1 MNHEY and CDR2 SMNVEV (reference sequence). CDR3 sequence reads: CASSVGTGTPSYEQYF. Written as DNA, the CDR3 is TGTGCCAGCAGCGTTGGGACAGGGACACCCTCCTACGAGCAGTACTTC.

This clonotype occurred a few times. The rearrangement joins TRBV19 to TRBJ1-2; D perhaps matches TRBD1 (5 bases). This CDR3 is 18 amino acids long. Germline V lookup: CDR1 LNHDA, CDR2 SQIVND (reference sequence). V was trimmed by 7 bases and J by 4 bases, leaving 28 bases between them. The CDR3 sequence: CASTKTGAWTSSSYGYTF. The CDR3 DNA is TGTGCCAGTACCAAAACTGGGGCATGGACTTCTTCATCCTATGGCTACACCTTC.

This clonotype was counted many times. The chain uses TRBV11-2 and TRBJ2-7, with 7 bases lining up with TRBD2. The germline V gene has CDR1 SGHAT and CDR2 FQNNGV. J gave up 2 bases and V 0 bases, and 4 bases lay outside the gene matches. The CDR3 length is 15 residues. The CDR3 DNA follows: TGTGCCAGCAGCTTAGATATGACTAGCCCCTACGAGCAGTACTTC. Protein: CASSLDMTSPYEQYF.

The V call is TRBV4-1, the J call TRBJ2-6; 12 bases are a match to TRBD1. With 0 bases clipped from V and 2 bases from J, the junction kept 8 bases outside the gene matches. The CDR3 sequence is 20 residues long. CDR1 and CDR2 from the germline V gene are MGHRA and YSYEKL. CDR3 sequence reads: CASSQDRTGQGATGANVLTF. CDR3 nucleotides: TGCGCCAGCAGCCAAGATAGGACGGGACAGGGGGCGACTGGGGCCAACGTCCTGACTTTC.

CDR3: CASGGWDRGYGYTF. The CDR3 coding sequence is TGTGCCAGCGGCGGCTGGGACAGGGGATATGGCTACACCTTC. This chain connects TRBV2 to TRBJ1-2, with 10 bases aligning to TRBD1. The germline gives CDR1 SNHLY, CDR2 FYNNEI. This CDR3 has 14 amino acids. The V segment lost 8 bases and the J segment 5 bases; nucleotides outside the gene matches: 8.

Many counts were recorded for this clonotype. This chain uses TRBV19 with TRBJ1-2, with D maybe TRBD1 (5 bases). CDR1 is LNHDA, CDR2 SQIVND, per germline (reference sequence). Trimming shortened V by 3 bases and J by 5 bases, and 10 bases separated the two germline ends. This CDR3 spans 13 amino acids. This CDR3 is CASSIGASYGYTF. Written as DNA, the CDR3 is TGTGCCAGTAGTATCGGGGCTTCTTATGGCTACACCTTC. Using reference TRBV19 and TRBJ1-2 for the parts outside the CDR3, the full variable domain is DGGITQSPKYLFRKEGQNVTLSCEQNLNHDAMYWYRQDPGQGLRLIYYSQIVNDFQKGDIAEGYSVSREKKESFPLTVTSAQKNPTAFYLCASSIGASYGYTFGSGTRLTVV.

This clonotype has a single count. This chain links TRBV20-1 with TRBJ1-1; tentative D call: TRBD1 (6 bases). V was cut by 5 bases and J by 1 base, with 8 bases left in between. The germline CDR1 and CDR2 sequences are DFQATT and SNEGSKA (reference sequence). The CDR3 covers 12 residues. This CDR3 reads CSAGTPNTEAFF. The CDR3 bases are TGCAGTGCTGGGACACCGAACACTGAAGCTTTCTTT.

This chain joins TRBV7-9 and TRBJ1-5; D may be TRBD1 (5 bases). CDR3 length: 15 amino acids. The V gene lost 4 bases and the J gene lost 1 base, with 11 bases spanning the gap. Germline V gene data show CDR1 as SEHNR and CDR2 as FQNEAQ (reference sequence). This CDR3 is CASSSSRDSNQPQHF. As DNA, the CDR3 is TGTGCCAGCAGCTCATCCCGGGACAGCAATCAGCCCCAGCATTTT.